This T cell receptor beta chain was identified during a study of T cell changes during pregnancy in multiple sclerosis. The data were produced by immunoSEQ multiplex PCR, yet TCRdb's version contains in-frame clones alone and is incomplete. The sample has roughly 100,000 clones; approximately 90% are singletons. Trimming removed 3 bases at V and 4 bases at J, with 12 bases between. From germline, CDR1 is SGHDN and CDR2 FVKESK. The CDR3 sequence is 14 residues long. This TCR derives from a female donor with multiple sclerosis, enrolled in a pregnancy study. The chain uses TRBV14 and TRBJ1-1; D unclear. This sample comprised peripheral blood, obtained after pregnancy. Here the CDR3 DNA reads TGTGCCAGCAGCCAGAACATGGCCAGCACTGAAGCTTTCTTT. It specifies CASSQNMASTEAFF.